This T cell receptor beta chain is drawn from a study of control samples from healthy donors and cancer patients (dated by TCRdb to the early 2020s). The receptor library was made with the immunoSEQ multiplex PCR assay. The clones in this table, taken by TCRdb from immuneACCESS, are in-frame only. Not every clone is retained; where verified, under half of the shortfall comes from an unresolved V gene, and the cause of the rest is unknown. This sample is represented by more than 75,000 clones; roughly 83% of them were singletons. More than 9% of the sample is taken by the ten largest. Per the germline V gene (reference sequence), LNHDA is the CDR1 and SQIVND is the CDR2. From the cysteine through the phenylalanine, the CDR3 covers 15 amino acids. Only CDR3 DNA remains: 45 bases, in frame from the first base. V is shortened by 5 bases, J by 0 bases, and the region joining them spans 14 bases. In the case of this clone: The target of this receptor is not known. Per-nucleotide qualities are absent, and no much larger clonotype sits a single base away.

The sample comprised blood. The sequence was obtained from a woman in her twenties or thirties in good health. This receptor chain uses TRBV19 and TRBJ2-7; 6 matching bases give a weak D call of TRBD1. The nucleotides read TGTGCCAGTAGTCTAAACTGGGACAACTCCTACGAGCAGTACTTC. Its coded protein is CASSLNWDNSYEQYF.